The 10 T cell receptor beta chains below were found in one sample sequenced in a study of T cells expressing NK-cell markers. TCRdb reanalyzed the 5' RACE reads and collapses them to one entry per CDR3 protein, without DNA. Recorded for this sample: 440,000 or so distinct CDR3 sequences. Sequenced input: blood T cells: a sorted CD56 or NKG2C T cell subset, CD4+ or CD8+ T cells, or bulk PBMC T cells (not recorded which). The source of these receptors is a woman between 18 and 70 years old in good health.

The CDR3 sequence is CASSPRDWRSDEQFF. The gene calls are TRBV7-8 and TRBJ2-1; TCRdb names TRBD2, which stays unverified in the absence of DNA. In germline, CDR1 is SGHVS, CDR2 FQNEAQ. The length of the CDR3 is 15 residues. Looking up the rest from reference TRBV7-8 and TRBJ2-1 gives the full variable domain: GAGVSQSPRYKVAKRGQDVALRCDPISGHVSLFWYQQALGQGPEFLTYFQNEAQLDKSGLPSDRFFAERPEGSVSTLKIQRTQQEDSAVYLCASSPRDWRSDEQFFGPGTRLTVL.

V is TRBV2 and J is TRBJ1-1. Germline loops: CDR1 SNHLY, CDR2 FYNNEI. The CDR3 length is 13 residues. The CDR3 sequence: CASSVTMNTEAFF.

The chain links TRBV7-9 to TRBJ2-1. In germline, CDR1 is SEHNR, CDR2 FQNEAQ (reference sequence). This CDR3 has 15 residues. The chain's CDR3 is CASSPTGHSYNEQFF.

CDR3: CASSYNRATSGKNNEQFF. The V call is TRBV6-8, the J call TRBJ2-1; TCRdb's D call, TRBD2, is unchecked because there is no DNA. Germline V gene sequence: CDR1 MNHGY, CDR2 SAAAGT. The CDR3 is 18 residues long.

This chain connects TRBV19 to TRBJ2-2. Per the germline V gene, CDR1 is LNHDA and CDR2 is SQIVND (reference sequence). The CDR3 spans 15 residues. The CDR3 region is CASSTTGVNTGELFF.

CDR3 residues: CASSPPFGAGAGNEQFF. The chain is built from TRBV18 and TRBJ2-1. This CDR3 spans 17 amino acids. CDR1 is KGHSH, CDR2 LQKENI, per germline.

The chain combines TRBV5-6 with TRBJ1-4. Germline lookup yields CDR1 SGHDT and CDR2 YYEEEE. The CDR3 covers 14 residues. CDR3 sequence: CASSWGTAGVKLFF.

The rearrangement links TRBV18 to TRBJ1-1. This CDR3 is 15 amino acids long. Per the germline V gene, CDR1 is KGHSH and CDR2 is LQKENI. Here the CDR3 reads CASSPRAEVNTEAFF.

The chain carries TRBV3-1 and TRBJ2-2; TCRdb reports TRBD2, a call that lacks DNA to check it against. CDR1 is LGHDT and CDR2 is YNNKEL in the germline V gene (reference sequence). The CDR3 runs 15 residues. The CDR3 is CASYGRGSDTGELFF.

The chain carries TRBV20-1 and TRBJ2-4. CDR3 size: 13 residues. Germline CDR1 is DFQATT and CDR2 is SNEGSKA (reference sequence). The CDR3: CSASSLAENIQYF.